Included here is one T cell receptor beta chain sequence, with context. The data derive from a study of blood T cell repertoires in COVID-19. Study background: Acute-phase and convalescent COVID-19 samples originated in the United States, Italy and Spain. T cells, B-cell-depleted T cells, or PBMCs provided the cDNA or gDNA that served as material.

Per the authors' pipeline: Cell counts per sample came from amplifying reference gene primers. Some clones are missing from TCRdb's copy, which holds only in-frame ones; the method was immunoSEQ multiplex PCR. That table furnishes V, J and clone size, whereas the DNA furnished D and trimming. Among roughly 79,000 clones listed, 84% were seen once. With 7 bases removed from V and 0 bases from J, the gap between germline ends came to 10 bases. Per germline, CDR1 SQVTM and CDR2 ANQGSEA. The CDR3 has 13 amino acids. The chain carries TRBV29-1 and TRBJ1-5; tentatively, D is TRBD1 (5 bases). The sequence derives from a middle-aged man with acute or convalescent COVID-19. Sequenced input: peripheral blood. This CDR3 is CSARQNSNQPQHF. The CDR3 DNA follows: TGCAGCGCCAGACAGAATAGCAATCAGCCCCAGCATTTT.